These 20 T cell receptor beta chains came from one sample sequenced in a study of CD8+ T cells in alopecia areata. Following extraction, RNA underwent reverse transcription to cDNA, which served as the sequencing template. The method was immunoSEQ multiplex PCR; TCRdb's version includes in-frame clones alone and lacks a portion of them. Of 150,000 to 200,000 clones listed, 50% to 70% are singletons. The material was CD4+ T cells sorted from blood, obtained at week 0. Receptors were obtained from a human donor with alopecia areata.

Many counts were recorded for this clone. This chain connects TRBV25-1 to TRBJ2-6, with D possibly being TRBD1 (6 bases). CDR3 length: 18 amino acids. V dropped 3 bases and J dropped 0 bases, with 15 bases sitting between them. Germline CDR1 and CDR2: MGHDK and SYGVNS. The CDR3 spells CASSDPGTPASGANVLTF. CDR3 sequence (DNA): TGTGCCAGCAGTGACCCCGGGACACCCGCCTCTGGGGCCAACGTCCTGACTTTC. Filled out from reference TRBV25-1 and TRBJ2-6, the complete variable domain reads EADIYQTPRYLVIGTGKKITLECSQTMGHDKMYWYQQDPGMELHLIHYSYGVNSTEKGDLSSESTVSRIRTEHFPLTLESARPSHTSQYLCASSDPGTPASGANVLTFGAGSRLTVL.

The genes are TRBV15 and TRBJ2-7; unclear D gene. This CDR3 contains 13 residues. V was clipped by 6 bases and J by 3 bases, with 12 bases between them. CDR1 and CDR2 (germline): LNHNV, YYDKDF (reference sequence). The DNA of the CDR3 is TGTGCCACCAGAATTGGGCGGAACTACGAGCAGTACTTC. Amino acids: CATRIGRNYEQYF.

For this clone: Other DNA variants within this sample encode the same CDR3. The chain has TRBV30 and TRBJ1-5, with D possibly matching TRBD1 (5 bases). V lost 2 bases and J 2 bases, leaving 10 bases between the germline ends. From germline, CDR1 is GTSNPN and CDR2 SVGIG (reference sequence). This CDR3 comprises 14 residues. As DNA, the CDR3 is TGTGCCTGGAGTTCCGGGACTGGCAATCAGCCCCAGCATTTT. This encodes CAWSSGTGNQPQHF.

V and J are TRBV19 and TRBJ1-5; the D gene is possibly TRBD1 (5 bases). This CDR3 spans 14 amino acids. Germline CDR1 is LNHDA and CDR2 is SQIVND (reference sequence). V was clipped by 5 bases and J by 2 bases, with 10 bases between them. The CDR3 DNA is TGTGCCAGTAGTCGGGGGTACGGCAATCAGCCCCAGCATTTT. Translating it yields CASSRGYGNQPQHF. The full variable domain, its missing parts supplied by reference TRBV19 and TRBJ1-5, is DGGITQSPKYLFRKEGQNVTLSCEQNLNHDAMYWYRQDPGQGLRLIYYSQIVNDFQKGDIAEGYSVSREKKESFPLTVTSAQKNPTAFYLCASSRGYGNQPQHFGDGTRLSIL.

In its sample, this clone was seen once. V and J are TRBV29-1 and TRBJ1-1; 8 bases are a match to TRBD1. Germline V gives CDR1 SQVTM, CDR2 ANQGSEA. The CDR3 loop spans 13 amino acids. J lost 5 bases, V lost 8 bases, and 10 bases had no gene match. For the CDR3, the DNA is TGCAGCTCAGGTACAGGGGGTGGTACTGAAGCTTTCTTT. Its translation: CSSGTGGGTEAFF.

This clone showed up just once. The V and J genes are TRBV4-1 and TRBJ2-4, with TRBD1 identical over 7 bases. Germline V lookup: CDR1 MGHRA, CDR2 YSYEKL. Losses at the gene ends were 3 bases for V and 4 bases for J; bases not matched to a gene: 6. The CDR3 sequence is 15 residues long. This CDR3 reads CASSHLGQKKNIQYF. CDR3 nucleotides: TGCGCCAGCAGCCACCTGGGACAGAAGAAAAACATTCAGTACTTC.

The chain combines TRBV7-2 with TRBJ2-5; TRBD2 matches at 7 bases. Unmatched junction bases numbered 13, after V lost 8 bases and J lost 4 bases. CDR3 length: 15 residues. The germline V gene encodes CDR1 SGHTA and CDR2 FQGNSA. As DNA, the CDR3 is TGTGCCAGCGGGCGTAGCCCCGGGAGGTTAGAGACCCAGTACTTC. Translating gives CASGRSPGRLETQYF.

The rearrangement joins TRBV29-1 to TRBJ1-1; a possible D gene is TRBD1 (6 bases). Germline-derived CDR1 and CDR2 are SQVTM and ANQGSEA. This CDR3 comprises 12 residues. V lost 7 bases, J lost 5 bases, and 14 bases lay in between. CDR3 region: CSGGQKGTEAFF. The DNA for the CDR3 is TGCAGCGGAGGACAGAAGGGGACTGAAGCTTTCTTT.

In DNA, the CDR3 is TGTGCCAGCAGCTTAGTTAGGGAAGGCTACACCTTC. It yields the protein CASSLVREGYTF. The J gene is TRBJ1-2, the V gene TRBV7-2; D remains unclear. The CDR3 runs 12 residues. Trimming removed 1 base from V and 8 bases from J, with 8 bases in between. Germline-derived CDR1 and CDR2 are SGHTA and FQGNSA.

The chain carries TRBV15 and TRBJ2-6; 7 bases line up with TRBD2. With V trimmed by 3 bases and J by 0 bases, 14 bases remained unmatched. This CDR3 has 20 amino acids. Germline V gene sequence: CDR1 LNHNV, CDR2 YYDKDF (reference sequence). Here the CDR3 DNA reads TGTGCCACCAGCAGCAACGTGGTGGGGGGGACCCTCTCTGGGGCCAACGTCCTGACTTTC. Translated, it gives CATSSNVVGGTLSGANVLTF.

The V call is TRBV5-6, the J call TRBJ1-5; D is unresolved. This CDR3 is built from 14 residues. Germline V CDR1 and CDR2: SGHDT, YYEEEE. The V and J ends lost 7 bases and 6 bases respectively, with 17 bases between them. CDR3 nucleotide sequence: TGTGCCAGCGGCAACCGGTGGGGTTCTCAGCCCCAGCATTTT. This sequence encodes CASGNRWGSQPQHF.

V usage is TRBV5-1 and J usage is TRBJ2-7, with 7 bases fitting TRBD1. The J segment lost 1 base and the V segment lost 4 bases, leaving 5 bases of the junction unmatched. There are 14 residues in the CDR3. The germline gives CDR1 SGHRS, CDR2 YFSETQ. The CDR3 spells CASSRDRVSYEQYF. DNA of the CDR3: TGCGCCAGCAGCAGAGACAGGGTATCCTACGAGCAGTACTTC.

J is TRBJ2-2 and V is TRBV4-1; TRBD1 aligns across 8 bases. This CDR3 has 16 amino acids. V was clipped by 4 bases and J by 1 base; unmatched bases: 5. Germline CDR1 MGHRA, CDR2 YSYEKL. CDR3 in amino acids: CASSLHGTGNTGELFF. The CDR3 nucleotides are TGCGCCAGCAGCCTCCACGGGACAGGGAACACCGGGGAGCTGTTTTTT.

The V and J genes are TRBV2 and TRBJ1-2, with TRBD1 identical over 7 bases. The CDR3 has 14 residues. CDR1 is SNHLY and CDR2 is FYNNEI in the germline V gene. The V and J ends lost 6 bases and 5 bases, in that order; junction bases with no gene match: 9. Here the CDR3 DNA reads TGTGCCAGCAGCAGAGGACAGGAAAAGTATGGCTACACCTTC. It encodes CASSRGQEKYGYTF. Based on the CDR3 plus reference TRBV2 and TRBJ1-2, the full variable domain is EPEVTQTPSHQVTQMGQEVILRCVPISNHLYFYWYRQILGQKVEFLVSFYNNEISEKSEIFDDQFSVERPDGSNFTLKIRSTKLEDSAMYFCASSRGQEKYGYTFGSGTRLTVV.

The rearrangement uses TRBV6-5 and TRBJ1-6; D is unclear. Trimming shortened V by 2 bases and J by 7 bases, and 12 bases separated the two germline ends. The CDR3 totals 15 residues. Germline loops: CDR1 MNHEY, CDR2 SVGAGI. The CDR3 coding sequence is TGTGCCAGCAGTTACACGCGGAACAGCAATTCACCCCTCCACTTT. Translating gives CASSYTRNSNSPLHF.

This clone was counted between two and nine times. The V gene is TRBV7-7, the J gene TRBJ2-5, with TRBD1 matching over 9 bases. After removal of 5 bases from V and 5 bases from J, the junction contained 6 bases not matched to a gene. Germline V gives CDR1 SSHAT, CDR2 FNYEAQ (reference sequence). This CDR3 spans 14 amino acids. The CDR3 is CASSPRTGAETQYF. CDR3 nucleotide sequence: TGTGCCAGCAGCCCGAGGACAGGGGCTGAGACCCAGTACTTC. The variable domain in full, completed from reference TRBV7-7 and TRBJ2-5, reads GAGVSQSPRYKVTKRGQDVTLRCDPISSHATLYWYQQALGQGPEFLTYFNYEAQPDKSGLPSDRFSAERPEGSISTLTIQRTEQRDSAMYRCASSPRTGAETQYFGPGTRLLVL.

The gene calls are TRBV4-2 and TRBJ2-1; 10 bases align to TRBD2. Germline values: CDR1 LGHNA, CDR2 YNFKEQ. V shed 0 bases and J 6 bases; nucleotides not matched to a gene: 5. The CDR3 runs 16 residues. The CDR3 region has the DNA TGTGCCAGCAGCCAAGATGAGCGGGGGGGCTTCAATGAGCAGTTCTTC. This gives the protein CASSQDERGGFNEQFF.

There are a few counts of this clone. The chain is built from TRBV30 and TRBJ2-3, with D possibly TRBD1 on 5 matching bases. From germline, CDR1 is GTSNPN and CDR2 SVGIG (reference sequence). This CDR3 is built from 12 residues. Between the trimmed V and J ends, which lost 4 bases and 5 bases, there was a span of 10 bases. CDR3 sequence (DNA): TGTGCCTGGAAGGGGCCCGAAGATACGCAGTATTTT. Translating it yields CAWKGPEDTQYF.

This chain uses TRBV29-1 with TRBJ2-3; D is unresolved. The germline V and J ends were trimmed by 4 bases and 3 bases, with 11 bases remaining between them. The CDR3 totals 13 residues. Germline loops: CDR1 SQVTM, CDR2 ANQGSEA. The CDR3 nucleotides are TGCAGCGTTGGACCGAAGATGACAGATACGCAGTATTTT. Its translation: CSVGPKMTDTQYF.

This clone appeared a few times. The V call is TRBV30, the J call TRBJ1-4, with TRBD1 as a possible D gene (5 bases). Germline V gives CDR1 GTSNPN, CDR2 SVGIG (reference sequence). With 2 bases removed from V and 4 bases from J, the gap between germline ends came to 11 bases. The CDR3 contains 14 residues. The CDR3 DNA reads as TGTGCCTGGAGTAGGGGAAAGAGTAATGAAAAACTGTTTTTT. This sequence encodes CAWSRGKSNEKLFF.